Sequencing of this TCR beta chain was carried out in a study of early T cells in non-severe SARS-CoV-2 infection. TCRdb reanalysed the 5' RACE reads using MiXCR and keeps one entry per CDR3 protein. This sample has about 64,000 distinct CDR3 sequences; roughly 9% occur once, and the top ten carry about an eighth. This clonotype was seen many times. The V end lost 1 base, the J end lost 7 bases, and 5 bases lay between the germline ends. Germline V lookup: CDR1 SGHAT, CDR2 FQNNGV. This CDR3 has 13 residues. This TCR was recovered from an adult who was a healthcare worker with PCR-confirmed SARS-CoV-2 infection or an uninfected control (not recorded which). The chain has TRBV11-2 and TRBJ1-6; no reliable D call. The sequencing used whole blood, collected at baseline. The CDR3 spells CASSLAWNSPLHF. As DNA, the CDR3 is TGTGCCAGCAGCTTAGCGTGGAATTCACCCCTCCACTTT.